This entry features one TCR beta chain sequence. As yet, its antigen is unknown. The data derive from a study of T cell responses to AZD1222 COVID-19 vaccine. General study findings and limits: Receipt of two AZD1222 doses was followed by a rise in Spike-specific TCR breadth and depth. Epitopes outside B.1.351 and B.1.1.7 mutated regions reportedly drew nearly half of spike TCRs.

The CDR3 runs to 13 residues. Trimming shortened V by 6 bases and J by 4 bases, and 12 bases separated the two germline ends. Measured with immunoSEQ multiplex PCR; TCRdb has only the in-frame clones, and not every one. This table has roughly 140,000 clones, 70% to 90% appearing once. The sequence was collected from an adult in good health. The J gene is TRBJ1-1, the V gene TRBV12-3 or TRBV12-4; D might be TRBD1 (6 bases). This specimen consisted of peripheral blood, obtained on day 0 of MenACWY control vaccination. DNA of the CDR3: TGTGCCAGCAGACCGGGAGGGGGCACTGAAGCTTTCTTT. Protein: CASRPGGGTEAFF.